This T cell receptor (beta chain) was documented in a study of shared clonotypes between healthy human individuals (dated by TCRdb to about 2020). Regarding the study in general: A couple of women and a few men aged 18 to 49 years were included in the cohort. To estimate repertoire size and how much clonotype sharing occurs between individuals, the study deeply sequenced the blood TCR repertoires of 5 or 6 healthy adults. Different laboratories and diverse techniques were used to prepare libraries and sequence TCR repertoires, to increase sequencing depth and limit assay-specific biases. Leukapheresis yielded between about 0.94 and 8.9 billion PBMCs per donor.

General findings and caveats noted by the study authors: Pairwise subsampling led to the expectation that sequencing depth would affect the degree of clonotype sharing among donors. Because the study included a small number of donors, the genetic and exposure-history diversity represented was limited. Only blood was sampled, and tissue TCR repertoires likely differ from those in blood.

The donors were healthy, HIV-negative adults with no recently reported acute infections or vaccinations. Every donor was a Caucasian adult living in Nashville, Tennessee, USA. For unsorted samples, around 90 million PBMCs were counted, and genomic DNA was extracted using the QIAamp DNA Blood Mini kit. Blood was collected by leukapheresis, and PBMCs were isolated by Ficoll-Histopaque density gradient centrifugation and then cryopreserved in liquid nitrogen vapor phase. Using the deep immunoSEQ assay, TCR CDR3 regions were amplified from genomic DNA by multiplex PCR. Extracted genomic DNA from each cell subset was spread evenly across all wells of several immunoSEQ 96-well plates, with each plate serving as a replicate. For unsorted PBMC, approximately 290 ng of genomic DNA, equivalent to roughly 30,000 T cell genomes, went into each replicate PCR. Ten immunoSEQ deep assay plates were used to sequence the unsorted PBMC genomic DNA. Purified libraries were measured with a Qubit 3.0 fluorometer, size-checked on a Bioanalyzer 2100, and measured again with the KAPA Library Quantification kit. Every immunoSEQ 96-well plate was sequenced on a dedicated single-read 150-cycle Illumina NextSeq 550 flow cell. The source study handled its data this way. The immunoSEQ output contained only junctional sequences without quality scores, so filtering could not match that applied to full-length reads. Sequences were annotated with PyIR, a Python wrapper for IgBLAST v1.9, using IMGT germline references to assign V/J genes and CDR3. Reads were filtered out if the reads had weak V/J assignments (E-value above 1e-6), no CDR3, stop codons, out-of-frame junctions, or ambiguous translated residues. V3J clonotypes were defined as sequences sharing the same inferred V gene, J gene, and CDR3 amino acid sequence. Percentage overlap between repertoires was computed as shared unique clonotypes divided by the size of the smaller repertoire. RTK rarefaction, the Chao1 estimator, and Recon v2.1 estimates of unobserved clonotypes were used to assess repertoire richness. Sourced from immuneACCESS, this table was stored by TCRdb with only in-frame sequences that have V and J called. A share of the clones is absent; for the studies checked, an unresolved V gene accounts for under half, and the remainder has no known explanation. That table is the source of V, J and clone size, and D and trimming were worked out from the DNA. The sample table lists roughly 500,000 clones, roughly 80% of them with a count of one. 10% to 15% of the sample goes to the ten largest clones.

As concerns this clone: Its binding antigen is unknown. Base qualities are missing; no much larger clone stands one base away.

The CDR3 runs 13 amino acids, cysteine and phenylalanine included. The only DNA kept is the CDR3, 39 bases in frame from the first base. From the germline V gene, CDR1 is LGHNA and CDR2 is YNFKEQ. Trimming accounts for 2 bases at V and 8 bases at J, while the number of junction bases matched to no gene is 1. The chain uses TRBV4-2 and TRBJ2-1; 9 middle bases align to TRBD2. The TCR originated in a woman aged 40 to 50 in good health. Some clones in this sample may be carry-over from other donors' samples. Input material: PBMCs. The CDR3 protein sequence reads: CASSQRTSDEQFF. At the DNA level, the sequence is TGTGCCAGCAGCCAACGGACTAGCGATGAGCAGTTCTTC.